The clone carrying this T cell receptor (beta chain) is categorized as medium-sized. Lesional scalp punch biopsies and peripheral blood came from alopecia areata patients. The ends lost 1 base at V and 4 bases at J; junction bases unmatched: 8. This CDR3 comprises 16 residues. CDR1 is SGHTA and CDR2 is FQGNSA in the germline V gene. This sample stems from a study of CD8+ T cells in alopecia areata. TCR sequencing used cDNA made by reverse transcription of extracted RNA. Measured with immunoSEQ multiplex PCR; TCRdb has only the in-frame clones, and not every one. The sample consists of roughly 20,000 clones, around 66% of them appearing once.

This receptor was identified in a human donor with alopecia areata. The chain uses TRBV7-2 and TRBJ2-3, with 7 bases identical to TRBD2. Sequences were derived from skin, sampled at week 0. CDR3: CASSLDGGGSSDTQYF. As DNA, the CDR3 is TGTGCCAGCAGCTTAGACGGCGGGGGTAGCTCAGATACGCAGTATTTT.